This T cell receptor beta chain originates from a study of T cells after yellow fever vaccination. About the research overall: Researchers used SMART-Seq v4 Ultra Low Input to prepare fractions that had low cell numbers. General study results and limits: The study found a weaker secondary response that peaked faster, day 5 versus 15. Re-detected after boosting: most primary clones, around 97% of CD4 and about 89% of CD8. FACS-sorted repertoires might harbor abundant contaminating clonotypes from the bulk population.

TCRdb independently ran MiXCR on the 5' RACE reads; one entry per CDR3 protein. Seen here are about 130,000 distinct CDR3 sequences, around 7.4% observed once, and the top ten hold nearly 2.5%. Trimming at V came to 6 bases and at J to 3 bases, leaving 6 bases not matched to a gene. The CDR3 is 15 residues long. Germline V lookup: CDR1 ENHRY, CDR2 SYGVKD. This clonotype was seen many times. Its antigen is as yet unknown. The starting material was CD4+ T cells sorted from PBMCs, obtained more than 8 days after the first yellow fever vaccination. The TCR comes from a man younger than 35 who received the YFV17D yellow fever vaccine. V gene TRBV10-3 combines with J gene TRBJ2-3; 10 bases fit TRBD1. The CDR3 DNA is TGTGCCATCAGCGGGGACAGGGGAAATACAGATACGCAGTATTTT. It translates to CAISGDRGNTDTQYF.